This TCR beta chain is drawn from a study of T cell responses to AZD1222 COVID-19 vaccine. General study points: Spike-specific TCR depth and breadth grew after two AZD1222 doses.

The data were produced by immunoSEQ multiplex PCR, yet TCRdb's version contains in-frame clones alone and is incomplete. The sample consists of just over 80,000 clones, about 87% of them appearing once. For this clone: The antigen remains unidentified. The same CDR3 is also encoded by other DNA sequences in this sample.

The receptor was derived from an adult in good health. Material: peripheral blood, obtained on day 0 of AZD1222 vaccination.

CDR3 nucleotide sequence: TGTGCCAGCAGTCCCACCGGGACGGGGAACACTGAAGCTTTCTTT. It codes for CASSPTGTGNTEAFF. The V and J genes are TRBV28 and TRBJ1-1, with D perhaps matching TRBD1 (5 bases). Germline V gene lookup returns CDR1 MDHEN and CDR2 SYDVKM. The CDR3 sequence is 15 residues long. Trimming pared 5 bases from V and 1 base from J, leaving 14 bases between.